This T cell receptor beta chain was obtained from a study of cytomegalovirus exposure and HLA in healthy donors. The PCR employed 60 Vbeta primers together with 13 Jbeta primers. Repertoires were generated with immunoSEQ multiplex PCR, while TCRdb's copy carries only in-frame clones and drops some. Of about 94,000 clones listed, about three quarters are singletons. The receptor comes from a middle-aged man in good health and CMV-seropositive. The sequenced material came from PBMCs.

CDR3 amino acids: CATVRGLMNTEAFF. The CDR3 DNA is TGTGCCACCGTCCGCGGCCTAATGAACACTGAAGCTTTCTTT. This chain joins TRBV6-1 and TRBJ1-1; D is undetermined. Germline lookup yields CDR1 MNHNS and CDR2 SASEGT. The V end was cut by 10 bases, the J end by 0 bases, with 15 bases between. CDR3 length: 14 amino acids.